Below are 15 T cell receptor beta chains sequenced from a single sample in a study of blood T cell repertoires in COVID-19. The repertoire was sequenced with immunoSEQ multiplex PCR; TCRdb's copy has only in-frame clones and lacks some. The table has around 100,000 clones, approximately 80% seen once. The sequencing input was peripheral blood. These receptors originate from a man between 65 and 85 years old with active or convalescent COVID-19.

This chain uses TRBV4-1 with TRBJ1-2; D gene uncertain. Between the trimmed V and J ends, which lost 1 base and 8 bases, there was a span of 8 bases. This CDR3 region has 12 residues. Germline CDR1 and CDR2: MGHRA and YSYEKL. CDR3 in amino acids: CASSQAGYGYTF. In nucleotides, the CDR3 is TGCGCCAGCAGCCAAGCGGGTTACGGCTACACCTTC.

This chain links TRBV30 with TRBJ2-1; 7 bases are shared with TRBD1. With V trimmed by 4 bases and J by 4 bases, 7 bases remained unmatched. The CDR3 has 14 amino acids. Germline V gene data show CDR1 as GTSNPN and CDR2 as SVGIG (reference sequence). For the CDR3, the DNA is TGTGCCTGGACCCAGGGACAGCGGTACAATGAGCAGTTCTTC. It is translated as CAWTQGQRYNEQFF.

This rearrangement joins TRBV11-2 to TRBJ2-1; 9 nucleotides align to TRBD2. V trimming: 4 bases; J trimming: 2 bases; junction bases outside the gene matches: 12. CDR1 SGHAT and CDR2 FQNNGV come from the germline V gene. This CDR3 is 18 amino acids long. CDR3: CASSSQTSGGPTYNEQFF. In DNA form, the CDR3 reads TGTGCCAGCAGCTCTCAGACGAGCGGGGGGCCCACCTACAATGAGCAGTTCTTC.

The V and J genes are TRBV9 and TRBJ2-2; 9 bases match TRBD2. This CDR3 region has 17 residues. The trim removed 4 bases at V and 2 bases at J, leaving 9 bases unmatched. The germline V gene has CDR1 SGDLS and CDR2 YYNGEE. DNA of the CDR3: TGTGCCAGCAGCACCCCGCGGGGGGGCCTTAACACCGGGGAGCTGTTTTTT. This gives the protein CASSTPRGGLNTGELFF.

The CDR3 sequence: CASSPTSVSDEQFF. The CDR3 DNA follows: TGTGCCAGCAGCCCAACTAGCGTTTCCGATGAGCAGTTCTTC. The V and J genes are TRBV3-1 (or the pseudogene TRBV3-2) and TRBJ2-1; 7 positions agree with TRBD2. Germline CDR1 is LGHDT and CDR2 is YNNKEL (reference sequence). CDR3 size: 14 residues. V was clipped by 4 bases and J by 8 bases; unmatched bases: 8.

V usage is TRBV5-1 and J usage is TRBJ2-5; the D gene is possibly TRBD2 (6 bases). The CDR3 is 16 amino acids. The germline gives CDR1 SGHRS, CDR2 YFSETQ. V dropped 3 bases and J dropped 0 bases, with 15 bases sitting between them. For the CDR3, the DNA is TGCGCCAGCAGCTCGCCCGTAGGAGGGAACCAAGAGACCCAGTACTTC. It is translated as CASSSPVGGNQETQYF.

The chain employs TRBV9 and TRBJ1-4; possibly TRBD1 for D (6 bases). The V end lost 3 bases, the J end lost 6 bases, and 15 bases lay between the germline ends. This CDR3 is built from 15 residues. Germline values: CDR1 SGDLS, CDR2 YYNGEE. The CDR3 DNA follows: TGTGCCAGCAGCGCTACAGGGTACCTTTATGAAAAACTGTTTTTT. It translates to CASSATGYLYEKLFF.

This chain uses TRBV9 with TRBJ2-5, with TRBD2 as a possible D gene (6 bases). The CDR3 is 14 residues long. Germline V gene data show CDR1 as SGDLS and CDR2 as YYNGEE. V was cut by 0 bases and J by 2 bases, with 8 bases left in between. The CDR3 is CASSVAGGQETQYF. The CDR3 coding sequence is TGTGCCAGCAGCGTAGCTGGGGGGCAAGAGACCCAGTACTTC.

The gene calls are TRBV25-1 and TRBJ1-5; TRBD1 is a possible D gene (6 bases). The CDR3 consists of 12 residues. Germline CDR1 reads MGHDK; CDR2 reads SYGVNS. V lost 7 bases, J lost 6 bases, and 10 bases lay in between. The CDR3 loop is CASNQGFQPQHF. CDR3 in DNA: TGTGCCAGCAATCAGGGGTTTCAGCCCCAGCATTTT.

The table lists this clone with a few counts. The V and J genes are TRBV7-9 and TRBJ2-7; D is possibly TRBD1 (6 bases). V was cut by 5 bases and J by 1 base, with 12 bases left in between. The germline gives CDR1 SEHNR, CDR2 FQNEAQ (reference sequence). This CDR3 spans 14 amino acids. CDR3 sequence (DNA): TGTGCCAGCAGCGCCGGGACACAGTCCTACGAGCAGTACTTC. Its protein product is CASSAGTQSYEQYF.

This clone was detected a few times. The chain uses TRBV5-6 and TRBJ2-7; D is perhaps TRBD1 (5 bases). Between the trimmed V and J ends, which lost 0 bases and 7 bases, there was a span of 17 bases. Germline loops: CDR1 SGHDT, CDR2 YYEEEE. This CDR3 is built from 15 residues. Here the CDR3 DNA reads TGTGCCAGCAGCTTGGAGATGCCGGGTAGGGGTGAGCAGTACTTC. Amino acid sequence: CASSLEMPGRGEQYF.

DNA for the CDR3: TGTGCCAGCCACAAGAACACTGAAGCTTTCTTT. Translation: CASHKNTEAFF. This chain uses TRBV6-5 with TRBJ1-1; no clear D. Trimming removed 8 bases from V and 1 base from J, with 5 bases in between. The CDR3 totals 11 residues. Germline V CDR1 and CDR2: MNHEY, SVGAGI.

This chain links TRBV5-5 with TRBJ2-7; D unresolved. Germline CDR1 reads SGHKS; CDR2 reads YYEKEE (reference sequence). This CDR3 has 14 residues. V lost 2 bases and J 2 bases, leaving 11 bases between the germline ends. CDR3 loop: CASSFGQVTYEQYF. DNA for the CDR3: TGTGCCAGCAGCTTCGGTCAGGTTACCTACGAGCAGTACTTC.

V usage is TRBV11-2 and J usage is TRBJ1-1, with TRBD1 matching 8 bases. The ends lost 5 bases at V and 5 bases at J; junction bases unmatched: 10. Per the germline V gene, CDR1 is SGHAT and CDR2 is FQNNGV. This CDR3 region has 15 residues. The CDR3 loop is CASSPLTGDVTEAFF. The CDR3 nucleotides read TGTGCCAGCAGCCCGTTGACAGGGGACGTGACTGAAGCTTTCTTT.

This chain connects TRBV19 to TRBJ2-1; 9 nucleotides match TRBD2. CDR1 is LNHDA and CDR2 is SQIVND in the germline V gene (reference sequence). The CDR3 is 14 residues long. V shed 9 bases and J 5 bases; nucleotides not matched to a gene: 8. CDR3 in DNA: TGTGCCAGCCTGGAGAGCGGGGGGCACAATGAGCAGTTCTTC. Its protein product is CASLESGGHNEQFF.